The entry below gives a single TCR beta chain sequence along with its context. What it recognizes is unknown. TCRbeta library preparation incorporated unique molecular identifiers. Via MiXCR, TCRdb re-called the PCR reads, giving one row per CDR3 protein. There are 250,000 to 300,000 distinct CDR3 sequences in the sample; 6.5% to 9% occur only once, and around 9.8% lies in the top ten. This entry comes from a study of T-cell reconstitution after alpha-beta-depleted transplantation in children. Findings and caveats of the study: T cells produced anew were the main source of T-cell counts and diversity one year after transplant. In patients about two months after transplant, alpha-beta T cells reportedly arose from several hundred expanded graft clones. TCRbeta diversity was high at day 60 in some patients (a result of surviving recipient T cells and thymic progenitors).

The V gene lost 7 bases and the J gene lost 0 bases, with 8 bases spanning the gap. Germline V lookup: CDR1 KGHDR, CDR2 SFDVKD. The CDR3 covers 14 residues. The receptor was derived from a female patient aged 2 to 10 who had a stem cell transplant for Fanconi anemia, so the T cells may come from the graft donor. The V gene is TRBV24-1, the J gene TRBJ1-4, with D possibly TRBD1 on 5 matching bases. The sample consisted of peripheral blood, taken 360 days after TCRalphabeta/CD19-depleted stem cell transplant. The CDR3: CATSVTATNEKLFF. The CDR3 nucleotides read TGTGCCACCAGCGTGACAGCAACTAATGAAAAACTGTTTTTT.